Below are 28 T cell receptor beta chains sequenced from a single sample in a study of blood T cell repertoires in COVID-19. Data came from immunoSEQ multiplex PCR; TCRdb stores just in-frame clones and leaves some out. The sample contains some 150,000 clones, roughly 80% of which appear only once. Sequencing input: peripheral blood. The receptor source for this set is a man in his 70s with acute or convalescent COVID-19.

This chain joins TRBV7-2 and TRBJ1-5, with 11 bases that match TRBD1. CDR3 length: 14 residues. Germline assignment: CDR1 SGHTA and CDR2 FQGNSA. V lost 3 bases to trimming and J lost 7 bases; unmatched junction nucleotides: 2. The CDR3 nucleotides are TGTGCCAGCAGCTTGGACAGGGGGCAGCAGCCCCAGCATTTT. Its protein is CASSLDRGQQPQHF.

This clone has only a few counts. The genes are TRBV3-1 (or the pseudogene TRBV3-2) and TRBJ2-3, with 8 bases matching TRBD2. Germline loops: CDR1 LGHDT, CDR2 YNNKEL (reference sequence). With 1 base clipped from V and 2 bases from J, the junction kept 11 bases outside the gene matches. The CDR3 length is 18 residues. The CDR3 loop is CASSQAPAGVAHTDTQYF. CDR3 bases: TGTGCCAGCAGCCAAGCGCCAGCGGGAGTGGCCCACACAGATACGCAGTATTTT.

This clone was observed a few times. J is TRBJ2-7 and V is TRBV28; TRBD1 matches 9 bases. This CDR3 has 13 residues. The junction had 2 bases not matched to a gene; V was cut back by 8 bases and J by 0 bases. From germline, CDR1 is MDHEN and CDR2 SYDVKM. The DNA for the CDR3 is TGTGCCAGCGTGACAGGGGGCTCCTACGAGCAGTACTTC. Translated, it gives CASVTGGSYEQYF. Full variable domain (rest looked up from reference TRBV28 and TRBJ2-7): DVKVTQSSRYLVKRTGEKVFLECVQDMDHENMFWYRQDPGLGLRLIYFSYDVKMKEKGDIPEGYSVSREKKERFSLILESASTNQTSMYLCASVTGGSYEQYFGPGTRLTVT.

The CDR3 nucleotides read TGTGCCAGCAGCCGACAGAGCTTGTCCTATGGCTACACCTTC. Its protein product is CASSRQSLSYGYTF. The chain combines TRBV6-5 with TRBJ1-2; D may be TRBD1 (5 bases). This CDR3 is built from 14 residues. The V gene lost 6 bases and the J gene lost 4 bases, with 15 bases spanning the gap. CDR1 is MNHEY, CDR2 SVGAGI, per germline.

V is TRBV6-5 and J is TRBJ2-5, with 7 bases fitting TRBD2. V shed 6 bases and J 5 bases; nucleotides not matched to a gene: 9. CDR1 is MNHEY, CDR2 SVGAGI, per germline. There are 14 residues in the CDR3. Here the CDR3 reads CASSGFSGWETQYF. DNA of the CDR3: TGTGCCAGCAGCGGATTTAGCGGGTGGGAGACCCAGTACTTC.

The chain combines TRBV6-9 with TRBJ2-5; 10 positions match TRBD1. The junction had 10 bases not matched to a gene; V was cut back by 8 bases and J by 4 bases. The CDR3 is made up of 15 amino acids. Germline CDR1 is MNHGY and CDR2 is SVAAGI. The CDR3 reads CASFEGTGEGETQYF. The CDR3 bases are TGTGCCAGCTTTGAGGGGACAGGGGAAGGAGAGACCCAGTACTTC.

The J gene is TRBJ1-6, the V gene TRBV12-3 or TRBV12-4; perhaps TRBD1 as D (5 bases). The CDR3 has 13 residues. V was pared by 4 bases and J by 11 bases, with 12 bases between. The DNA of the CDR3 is TGTGCCAGCAGTTGGGCCCGGGGGGCACCCCTCCACTTT. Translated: CASSWARGAPLHF.

The DNA of the CDR3 is TGCGCCAGCAGTCCCGGGACTAGTTACGAGCAGTACTTC. Translating it yields CASSPGTSYEQYF. The chain carries TRBV10-1 and TRBJ2-7, with 8 bases that match TRBD2. Looked up from germline, CDR1 is WNHNN and CDR2 is SYGVQD (reference sequence). After removal of 5 bases from V and 4 bases from J, the junction contained 4 bases not matched to a gene. The CDR3 runs to 13 residues.

The chain's CDR3 is CASQDPGVRTQYF. In nucleotides, the CDR3 is TGCGCCAGCCAAGACCCGGGGGTGAGGACCCAGTACTTC. The chain has TRBV10-1 and TRBJ2-5; D is possibly TRBD2 (6 bases). V was shortened by 8 bases and J by 7 bases, with 17 bases between the two germline ends. Germline V gene lookup returns CDR1 WNHNN and CDR2 SYGVQD (reference sequence). The CDR3 extends over 13 amino acids.

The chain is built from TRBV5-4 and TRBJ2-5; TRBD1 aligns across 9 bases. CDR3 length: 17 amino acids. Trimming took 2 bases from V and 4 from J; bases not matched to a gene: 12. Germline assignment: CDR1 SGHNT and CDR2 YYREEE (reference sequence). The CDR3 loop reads CASSFGGTGGIGETQYF. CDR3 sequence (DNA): TGTGCCAGCAGCTTTGGCGGCACAGGGGGCATAGGAGAGACCCAGTACTTC.

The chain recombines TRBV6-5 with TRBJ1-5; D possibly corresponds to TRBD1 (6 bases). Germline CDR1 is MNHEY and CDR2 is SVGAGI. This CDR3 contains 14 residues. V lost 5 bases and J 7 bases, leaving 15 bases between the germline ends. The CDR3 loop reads CASSPVNREQPQHF. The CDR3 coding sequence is TGTGCCAGCAGTCCAGTAAACAGGGAACAGCCCCAGCATTTT.

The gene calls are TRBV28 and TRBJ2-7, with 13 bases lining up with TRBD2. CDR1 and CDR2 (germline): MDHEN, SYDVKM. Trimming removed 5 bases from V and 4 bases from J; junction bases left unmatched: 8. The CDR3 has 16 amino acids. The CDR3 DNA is TGTGCCAGCAGTCCCCTAAGGACTAGCGGGAGATACGAGCAGTACTTC. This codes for CASSPLRTSGRYEQYF.

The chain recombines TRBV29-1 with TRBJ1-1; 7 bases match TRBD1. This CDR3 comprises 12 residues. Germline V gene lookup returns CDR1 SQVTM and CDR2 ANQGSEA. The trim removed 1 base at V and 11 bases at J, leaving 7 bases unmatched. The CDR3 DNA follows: TGCAGCGTTGAAGGACAGGGTGAGTTGGCTTTCTTT. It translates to CSVEGQGELAFF.

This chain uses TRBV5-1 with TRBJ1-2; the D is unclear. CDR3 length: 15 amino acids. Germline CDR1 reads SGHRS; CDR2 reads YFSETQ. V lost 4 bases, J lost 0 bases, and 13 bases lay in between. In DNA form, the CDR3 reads TGCGCCAGCAGCCCCCTTTCGGGTTCTAACTATGGCTACACCTTC. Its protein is CASSPLSGSNYGYTF.

The CDR3 nucleotides are TGTGCCAGCAGCCCTAATAGCGGGGGGGCCCGATCCTACGAGCAGTACTTC. Translated, it gives CASSPNSGGARSYEQYF. The rearrangement links TRBV11-2 to TRBJ2-7; 11 positions agree with TRBD2. CDR1 and CDR2 from the germline V gene are SGHAT and FQNNGV. With 5 bases clipped from V and 1 base from J, the junction kept 10 bases outside the gene matches. The CDR3 covers 17 residues.

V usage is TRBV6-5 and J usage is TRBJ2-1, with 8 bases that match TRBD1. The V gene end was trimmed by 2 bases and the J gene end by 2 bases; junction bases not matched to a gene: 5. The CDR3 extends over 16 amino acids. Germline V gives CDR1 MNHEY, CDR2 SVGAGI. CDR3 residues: CASSYIPGQAYNEQFF. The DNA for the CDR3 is TGTGCCAGCAGTTACATACCGGGACAGGCCTACAATGAGCAGTTCTTC.

The CDR3 DNA reads TGTGCCAGCAGTTACCGGGACTCAGATACGCAGTATTTT. Translated, it gives CASSYRDSDTQYF. V gene TRBV6-5 combines with J gene TRBJ2-3; a possible D gene is TRBD2 (6 bases). V lost 2 bases to trimming and J lost 4 bases, with 7 bases between them. The CDR3 runs 13 residues. Germline CDR1 is MNHEY and CDR2 is SVGAGI.

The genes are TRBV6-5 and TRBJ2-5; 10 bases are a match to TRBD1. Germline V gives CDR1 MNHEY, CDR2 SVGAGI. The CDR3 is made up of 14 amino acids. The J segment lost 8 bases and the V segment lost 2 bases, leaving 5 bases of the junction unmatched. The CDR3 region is CASSYARTGGTQYF. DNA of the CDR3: TGTGCCAGCAGTTACGCCCGGACAGGGGGTACCCAGTACTTC.

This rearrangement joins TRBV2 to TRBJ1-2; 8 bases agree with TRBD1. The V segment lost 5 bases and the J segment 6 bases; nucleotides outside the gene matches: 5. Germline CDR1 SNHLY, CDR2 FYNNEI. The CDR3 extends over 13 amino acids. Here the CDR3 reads CASSPDRGHGYTF. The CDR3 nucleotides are TGTGCCAGCAGTCCCGACAGGGGCCATGGCTACACCTTC.

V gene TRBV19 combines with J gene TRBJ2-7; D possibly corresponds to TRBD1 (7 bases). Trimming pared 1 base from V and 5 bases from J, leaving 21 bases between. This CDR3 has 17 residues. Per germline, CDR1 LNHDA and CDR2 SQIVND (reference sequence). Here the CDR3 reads CASSIVNSGRGYHEQYF. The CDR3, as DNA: TGTGCCAGTAGTATAGTCAATAGCGGCAGGGGGTACCACGAGCAGTACTTC.

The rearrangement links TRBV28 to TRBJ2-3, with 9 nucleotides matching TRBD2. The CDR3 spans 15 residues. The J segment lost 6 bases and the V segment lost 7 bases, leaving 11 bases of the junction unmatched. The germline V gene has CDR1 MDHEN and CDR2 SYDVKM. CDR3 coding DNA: TGTGCCAGCATGACCGCGGCGGGGGGGCTGGATACGCAGTATTTT. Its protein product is CASMTAAGGLDTQYF.

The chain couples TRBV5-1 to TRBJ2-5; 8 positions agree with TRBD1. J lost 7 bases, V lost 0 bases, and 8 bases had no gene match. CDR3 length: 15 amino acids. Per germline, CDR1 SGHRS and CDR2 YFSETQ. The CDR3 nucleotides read TGCGCCAGCAGCTTGGGGGGACAGGACAAGAGGACCCAGTACTTC. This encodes CASSLGGQDKRTQYF.

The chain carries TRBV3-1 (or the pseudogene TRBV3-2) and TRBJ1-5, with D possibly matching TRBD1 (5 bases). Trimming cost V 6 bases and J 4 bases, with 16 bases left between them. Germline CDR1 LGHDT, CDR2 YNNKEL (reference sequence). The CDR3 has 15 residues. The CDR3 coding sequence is TGTGCCAGCAGTGGGACTCCAGGAGAAAATCAGCCCCAGCATTTT. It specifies CASSGTPGENQPQHF.

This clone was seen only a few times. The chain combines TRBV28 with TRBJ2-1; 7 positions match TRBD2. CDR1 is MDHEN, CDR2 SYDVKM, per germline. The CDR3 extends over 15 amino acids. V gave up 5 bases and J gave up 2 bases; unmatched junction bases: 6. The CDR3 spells CASSMGLPPYNEQFF. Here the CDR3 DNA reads TGTGCCAGCAGTATGGGACTACCACCCTACAATGAGCAGTTCTTC.

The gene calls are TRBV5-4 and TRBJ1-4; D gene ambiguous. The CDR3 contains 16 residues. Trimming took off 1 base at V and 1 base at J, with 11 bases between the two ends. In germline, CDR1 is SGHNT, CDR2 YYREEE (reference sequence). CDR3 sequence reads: CASSLRVGGTNEKLFF. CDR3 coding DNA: TGTGCCAGCAGCTTGCGTGTAGGCGGAACTAATGAAAAACTGTTTTTT.

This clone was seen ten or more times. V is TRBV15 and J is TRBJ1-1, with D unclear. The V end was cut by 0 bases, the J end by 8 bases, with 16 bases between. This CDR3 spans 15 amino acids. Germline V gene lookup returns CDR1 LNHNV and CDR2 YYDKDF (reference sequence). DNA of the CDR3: TGTGCCACCAGCAGAGATCGGGGTGTAGGGAGCGAAGCTTTCTTT. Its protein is CATSRDRGVGSEAFF.

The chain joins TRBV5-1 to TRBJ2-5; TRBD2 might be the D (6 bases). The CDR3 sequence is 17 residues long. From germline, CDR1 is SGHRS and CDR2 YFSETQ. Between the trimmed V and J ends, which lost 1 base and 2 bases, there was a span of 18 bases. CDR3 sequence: CASSLQGSGLRQETQYF. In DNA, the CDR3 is TGCGCCAGCAGCTTGCAAGGGTCGGGACTCAGGCAAGAGACCCAGTACTTC.

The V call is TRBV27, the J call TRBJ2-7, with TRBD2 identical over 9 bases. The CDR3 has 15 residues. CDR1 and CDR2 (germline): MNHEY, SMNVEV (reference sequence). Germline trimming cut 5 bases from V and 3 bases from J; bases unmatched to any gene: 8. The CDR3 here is CASSPLAGRVYEQYF. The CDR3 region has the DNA TGTGCCAGCAGTCCTCTAGCGGGAAGGGTCTACGAGCAGTACTTC.